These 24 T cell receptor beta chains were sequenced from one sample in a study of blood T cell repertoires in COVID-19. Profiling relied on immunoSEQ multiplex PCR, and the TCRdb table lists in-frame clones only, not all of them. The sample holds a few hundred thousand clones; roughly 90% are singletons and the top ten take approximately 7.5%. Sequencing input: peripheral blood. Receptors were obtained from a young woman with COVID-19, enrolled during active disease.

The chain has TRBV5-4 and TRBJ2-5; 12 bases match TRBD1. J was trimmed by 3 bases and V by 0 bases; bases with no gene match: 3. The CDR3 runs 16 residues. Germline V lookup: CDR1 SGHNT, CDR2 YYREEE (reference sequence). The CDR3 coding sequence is TGTGCCAGCAGCTTGGGGGACAGGGGGCGCGAAGAGACCCAGTACTTC. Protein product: CASSLGDRGREETQYF.

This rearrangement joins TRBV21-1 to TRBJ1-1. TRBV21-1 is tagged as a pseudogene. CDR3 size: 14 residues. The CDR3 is CASSHRRVNTEAFF. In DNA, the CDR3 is TGTGCCAGCAGCCACCGGAGGGTAAACACTGAAGCTTTCTTT.

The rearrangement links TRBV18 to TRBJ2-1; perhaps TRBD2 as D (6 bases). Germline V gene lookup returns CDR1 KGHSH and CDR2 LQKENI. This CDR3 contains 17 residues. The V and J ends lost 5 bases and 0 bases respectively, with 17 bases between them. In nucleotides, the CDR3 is TGTGCCAGCTCAGGGTTAGCTGGGGGGAGCTCCTACAATGAGCAGTTCTTC. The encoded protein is CASSGLAGGSSYNEQFF.

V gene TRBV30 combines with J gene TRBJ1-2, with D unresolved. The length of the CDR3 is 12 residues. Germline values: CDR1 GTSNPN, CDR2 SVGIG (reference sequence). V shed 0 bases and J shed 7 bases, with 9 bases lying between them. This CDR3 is CAWSVPAGGYTF. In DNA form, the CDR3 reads TGTGCCTGGAGTGTACCGGCAGGTGGCTACACCTTC.

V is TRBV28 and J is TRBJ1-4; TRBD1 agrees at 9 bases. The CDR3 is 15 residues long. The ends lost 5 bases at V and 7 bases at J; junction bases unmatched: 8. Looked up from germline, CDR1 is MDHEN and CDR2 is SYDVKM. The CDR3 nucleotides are TGTGCCAGCAGTCAACCGGGACAGGGAGTTGAAAAACTGTTTTTT. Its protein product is CASSQPGQGVEKLFF.

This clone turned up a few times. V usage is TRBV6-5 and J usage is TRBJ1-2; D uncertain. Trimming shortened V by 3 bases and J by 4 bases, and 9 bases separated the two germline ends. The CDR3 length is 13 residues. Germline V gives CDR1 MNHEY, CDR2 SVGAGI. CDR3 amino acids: CASSYGASYGYTF. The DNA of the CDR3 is TGTGCCAGCAGTTATGGAGCCTCCTATGGCTACACCTTC.

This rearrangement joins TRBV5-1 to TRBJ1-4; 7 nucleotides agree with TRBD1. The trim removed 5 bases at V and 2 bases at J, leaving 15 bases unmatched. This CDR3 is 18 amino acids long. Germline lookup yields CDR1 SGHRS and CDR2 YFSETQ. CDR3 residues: CASRPGQTALHTNEKLFF. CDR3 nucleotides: TGCGCCAGCAGACCGGGACAGACAGCATTACATACTAATGAAAAACTGTTTTTT. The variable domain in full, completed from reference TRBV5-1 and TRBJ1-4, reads KAGVTQTPRYLIKTRGQQVTLSCSPISGHRSVSWYQQTPGQGLQFLFEYFSETQRNKGNFPGRFSGRQFSNSRSEMNVSTLELGDSALYLCASRPGQTALHTNEKLFFGSGTQLSVL.

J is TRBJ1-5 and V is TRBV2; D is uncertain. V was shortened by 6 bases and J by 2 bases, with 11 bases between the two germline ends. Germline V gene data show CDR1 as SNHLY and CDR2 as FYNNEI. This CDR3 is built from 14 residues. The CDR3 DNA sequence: TGTGCCAGCAGCCCAATGAGGGGCAATCAGCCCCAGCATTTT. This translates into CASSPMRGNQPQHF.

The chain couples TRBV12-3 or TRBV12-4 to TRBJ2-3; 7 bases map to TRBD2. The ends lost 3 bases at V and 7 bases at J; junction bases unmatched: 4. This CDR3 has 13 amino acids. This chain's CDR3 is CASSLELANTQYF. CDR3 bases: TGTGCCAGCAGTTTGGAACTAGCGAATACGCAGTATTTT.

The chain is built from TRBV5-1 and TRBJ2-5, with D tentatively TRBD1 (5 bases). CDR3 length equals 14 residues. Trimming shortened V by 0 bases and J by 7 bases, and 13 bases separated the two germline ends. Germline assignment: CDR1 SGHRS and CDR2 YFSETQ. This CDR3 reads CASSLEARAGTQYF. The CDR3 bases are TGCGCCAGCAGCTTGGAAGCCAGGGCAGGGACCCAGTACTTC.

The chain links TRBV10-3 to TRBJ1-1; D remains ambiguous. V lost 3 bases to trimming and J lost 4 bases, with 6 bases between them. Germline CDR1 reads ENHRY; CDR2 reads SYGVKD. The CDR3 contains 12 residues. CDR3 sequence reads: CAISEMSTEAFF. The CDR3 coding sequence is TGTGCCATCAGTGAAATGAGCACTGAAGCTTTCTTT.

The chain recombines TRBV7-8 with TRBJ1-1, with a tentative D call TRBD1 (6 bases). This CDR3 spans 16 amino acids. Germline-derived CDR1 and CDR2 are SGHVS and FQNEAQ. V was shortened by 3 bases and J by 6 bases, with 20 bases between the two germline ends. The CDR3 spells CASSLGGTLSIPEAFF. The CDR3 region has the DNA TGTGCCAGCAGCTTGGGGGGGACACTTTCGATCCCTGAAGCTTTCTTT.

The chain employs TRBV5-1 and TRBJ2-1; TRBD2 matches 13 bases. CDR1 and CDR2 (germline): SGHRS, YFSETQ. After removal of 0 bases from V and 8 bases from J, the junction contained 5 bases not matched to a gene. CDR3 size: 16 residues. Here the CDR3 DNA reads TGCGCCAGCAGCTTGGGAGGGACTAGCGGGACCGATGAGCAGTTCTTC. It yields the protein CASSLGGTSGTDEQFF.

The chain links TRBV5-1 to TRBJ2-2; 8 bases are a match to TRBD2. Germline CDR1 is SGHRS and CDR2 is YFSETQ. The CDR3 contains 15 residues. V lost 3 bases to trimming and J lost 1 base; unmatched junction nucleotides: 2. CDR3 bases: TGCGCCAGCAGCTCAACTAGCGGGAACACCGGGGAGCTGTTTTTT. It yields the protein CASSSTSGNTGELFF.

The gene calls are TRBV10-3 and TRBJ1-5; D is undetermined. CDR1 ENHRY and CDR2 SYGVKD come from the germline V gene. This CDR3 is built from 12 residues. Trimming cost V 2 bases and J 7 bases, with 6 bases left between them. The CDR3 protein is CAISEIGQPQHF. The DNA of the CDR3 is TGTGCCATCAGTGAGATCGGGCAGCCCCAGCATTTT.

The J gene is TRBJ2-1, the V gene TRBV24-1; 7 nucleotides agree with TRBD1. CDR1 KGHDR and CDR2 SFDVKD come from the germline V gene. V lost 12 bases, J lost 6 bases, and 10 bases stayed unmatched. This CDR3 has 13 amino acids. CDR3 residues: CASEGGIGNEQFF. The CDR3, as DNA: TGTGCCTCCGAAGGGGGCATCGGCAATGAGCAGTTCTTC.

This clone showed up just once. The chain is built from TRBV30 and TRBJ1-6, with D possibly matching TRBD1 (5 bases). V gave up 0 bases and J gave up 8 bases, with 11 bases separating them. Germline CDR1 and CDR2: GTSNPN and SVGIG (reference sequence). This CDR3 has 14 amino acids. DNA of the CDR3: TGTGCCTGGAGTGTACGCGGGGGGGATTCACCCCTCCACTTT. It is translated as CAWSVRGGDSPLHF.

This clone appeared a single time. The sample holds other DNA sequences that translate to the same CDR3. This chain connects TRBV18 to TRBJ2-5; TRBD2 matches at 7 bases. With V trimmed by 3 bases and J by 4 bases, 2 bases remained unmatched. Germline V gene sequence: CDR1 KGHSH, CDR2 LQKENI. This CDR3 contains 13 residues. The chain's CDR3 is CASSPREGETQYF. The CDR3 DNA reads TGTGCCAGCTCACCCAGGGAGGGAGAGACCCAGTACTTC.

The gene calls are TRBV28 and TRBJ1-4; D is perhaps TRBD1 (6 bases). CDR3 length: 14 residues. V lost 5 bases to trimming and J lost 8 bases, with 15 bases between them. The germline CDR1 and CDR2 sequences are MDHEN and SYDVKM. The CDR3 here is CASSEGGIREKLFF. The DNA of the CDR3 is TGTGCCAGCAGTGAGGGGGGGATCCGCGAAAAACTGTTTTTT.

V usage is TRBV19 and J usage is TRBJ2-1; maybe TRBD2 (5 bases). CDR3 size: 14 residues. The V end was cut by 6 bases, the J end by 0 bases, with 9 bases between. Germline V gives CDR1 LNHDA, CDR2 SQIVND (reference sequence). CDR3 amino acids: CASRSGGSYNEQFF. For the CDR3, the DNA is TGTGCCAGTAGGAGCGGAGGCTCCTACAATGAGCAGTTCTTC.

This CDR3 is CATNNLGLYEQYF. CDR3 coding DNA: TGTGCCACCAACAACCTTGGGCTCTACGAGCAGTACTTC. The rearrangement joins TRBV6-5 to TRBJ2-7; unclear D gene. V lost 10 bases to trimming and J lost 3 bases, with 16 bases between them. The CDR3 runs 13 residues. CDR1 is MNHEY, CDR2 SVGAGI, per germline.

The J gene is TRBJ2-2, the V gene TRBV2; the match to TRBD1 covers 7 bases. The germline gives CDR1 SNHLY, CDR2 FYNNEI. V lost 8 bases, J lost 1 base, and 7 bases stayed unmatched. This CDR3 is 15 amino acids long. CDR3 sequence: CASGDSSWNTGELFF. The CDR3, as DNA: TGTGCCAGCGGGGACAGCTCGTGGAACACCGGGGAGCTGTTTTTT.

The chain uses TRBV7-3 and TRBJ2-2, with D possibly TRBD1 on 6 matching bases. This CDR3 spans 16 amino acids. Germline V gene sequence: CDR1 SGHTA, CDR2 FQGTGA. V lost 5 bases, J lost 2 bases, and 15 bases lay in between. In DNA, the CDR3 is TGTGCCAGCAGCCCGGACAGACAAAGCAACACCGGGGAGCTGTTTTTT. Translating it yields CASSPDRQSNTGELFF.

The CDR3 bases are TGTGCCAGCAGCCAAGATTCTACTAACAATGAGCAGTTCTTC. Translation gives CASSQDSTNNEQFF. The chain couples TRBV3-1 (or the pseudogene TRBV3-2) to TRBJ2-1, with unresolved D. The V gene lost 0 bases and the J gene lost 5 bases, with 8 bases spanning the gap. CDR3 length: 14 residues. Germline V gives CDR1 LGHDT, CDR2 YNNKEL (reference sequence).